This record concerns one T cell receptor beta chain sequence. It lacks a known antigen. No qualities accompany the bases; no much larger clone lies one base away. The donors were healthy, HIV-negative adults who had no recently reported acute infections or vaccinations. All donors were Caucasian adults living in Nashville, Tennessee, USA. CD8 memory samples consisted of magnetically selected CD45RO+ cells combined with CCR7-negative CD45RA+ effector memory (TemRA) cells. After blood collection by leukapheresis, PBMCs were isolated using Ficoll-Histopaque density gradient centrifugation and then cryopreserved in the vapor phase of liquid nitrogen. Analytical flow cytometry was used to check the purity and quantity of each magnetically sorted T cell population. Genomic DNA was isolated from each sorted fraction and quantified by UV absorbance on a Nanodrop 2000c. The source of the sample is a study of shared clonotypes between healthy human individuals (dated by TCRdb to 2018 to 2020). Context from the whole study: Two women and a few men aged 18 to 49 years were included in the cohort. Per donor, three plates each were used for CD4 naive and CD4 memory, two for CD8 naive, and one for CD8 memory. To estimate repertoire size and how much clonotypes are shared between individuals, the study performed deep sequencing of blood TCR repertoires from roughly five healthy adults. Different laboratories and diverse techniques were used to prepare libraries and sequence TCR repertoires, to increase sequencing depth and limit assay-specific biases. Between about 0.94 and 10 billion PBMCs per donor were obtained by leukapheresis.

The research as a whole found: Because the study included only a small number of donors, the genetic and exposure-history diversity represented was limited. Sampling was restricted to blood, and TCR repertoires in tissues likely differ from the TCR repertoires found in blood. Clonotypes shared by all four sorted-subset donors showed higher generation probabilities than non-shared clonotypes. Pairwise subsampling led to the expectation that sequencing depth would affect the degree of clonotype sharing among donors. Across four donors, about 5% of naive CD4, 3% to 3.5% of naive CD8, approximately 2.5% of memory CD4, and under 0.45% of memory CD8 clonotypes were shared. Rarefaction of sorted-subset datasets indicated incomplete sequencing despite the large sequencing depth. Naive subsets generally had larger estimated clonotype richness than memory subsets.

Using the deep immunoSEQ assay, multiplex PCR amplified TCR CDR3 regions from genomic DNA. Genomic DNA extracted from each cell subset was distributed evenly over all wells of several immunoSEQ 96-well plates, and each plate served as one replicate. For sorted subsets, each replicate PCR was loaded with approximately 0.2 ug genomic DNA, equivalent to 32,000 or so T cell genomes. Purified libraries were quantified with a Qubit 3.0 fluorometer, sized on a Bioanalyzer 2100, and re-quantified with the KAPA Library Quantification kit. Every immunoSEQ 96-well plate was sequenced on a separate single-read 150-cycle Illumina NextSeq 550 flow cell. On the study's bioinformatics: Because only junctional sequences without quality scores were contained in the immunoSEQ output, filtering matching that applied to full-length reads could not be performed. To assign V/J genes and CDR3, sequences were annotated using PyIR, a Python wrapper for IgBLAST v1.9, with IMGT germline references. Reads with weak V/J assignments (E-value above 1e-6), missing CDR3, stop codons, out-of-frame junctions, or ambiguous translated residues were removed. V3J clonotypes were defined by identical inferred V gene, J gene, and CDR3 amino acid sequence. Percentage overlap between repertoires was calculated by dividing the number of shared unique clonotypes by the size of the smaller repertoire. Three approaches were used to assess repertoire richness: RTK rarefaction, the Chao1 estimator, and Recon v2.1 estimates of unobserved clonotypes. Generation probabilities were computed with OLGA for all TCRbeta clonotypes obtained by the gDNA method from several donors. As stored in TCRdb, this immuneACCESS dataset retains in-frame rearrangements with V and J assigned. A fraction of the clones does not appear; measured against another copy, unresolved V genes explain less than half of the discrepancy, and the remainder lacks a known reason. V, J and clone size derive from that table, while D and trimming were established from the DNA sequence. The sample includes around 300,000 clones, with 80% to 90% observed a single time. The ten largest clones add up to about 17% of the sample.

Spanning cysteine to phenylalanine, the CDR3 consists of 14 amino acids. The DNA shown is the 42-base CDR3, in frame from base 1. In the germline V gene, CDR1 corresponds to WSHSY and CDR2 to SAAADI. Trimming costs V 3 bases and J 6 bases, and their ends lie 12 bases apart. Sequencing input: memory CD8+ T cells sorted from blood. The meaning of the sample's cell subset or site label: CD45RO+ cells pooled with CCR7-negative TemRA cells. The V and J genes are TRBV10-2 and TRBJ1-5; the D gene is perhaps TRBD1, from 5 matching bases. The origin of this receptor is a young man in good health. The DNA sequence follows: TGCGCCAGCAGTGAACGGGGGAGGATTCAGCCCCAGCATTTT. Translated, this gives CASSERGRIQPQHF.